This entry concerns a single T cell receptor (beta chain). Its antigen is as yet unknown. These data originate in a study of T cell responses to AZD1222 COVID-19 vaccine. CDR1 is KGHDR and CDR2 is SFDVKD in the germline V gene. This CDR3 contains 12 residues. V shed 2 bases and J shed 9 bases, with 7 bases lying between them. Clones were read by immunoSEQ multiplex PCR, and TCRdb kept only the in-frame ones, dropping some. The data show some 170,000 clones, about 90% seen once. Broader study findings: The breadth and depth of Spike-specific TCRs increased once two AZD1222 doses had been given. Spike as a whole was targeted by vaccine-associated CD4 TCRs, dominant at 160-218 and 743-854. A reported finding is that nearly half of spike-specific TCRs target unmutated variant regions. Clonal diversity was possibly underestimated, and the donors were mostly white British, with more females.

The V and J genes are TRBV24-1 and TRBJ2-1, with D hard to call. The input for sequencing was peripheral blood, taken 28 days after the second dose of the MenACWY control vaccine. This TCR was sampled from an adult who received the MenACWY meningococcal vaccine as a control. For the CDR3, the DNA is TGTGCCACCAGTGATTCCTGGATTGAGCAGTTCTTC. Its translation: CATSDSWIEQFF.